A single sample gave rise to the 3 T cell receptor beta chains below, sequenced in a study of blood T cell repertoires in COVID-19. Data came from immunoSEQ multiplex PCR; TCRdb stores just in-frame clones and leaves some out. The table has 150,000 to 200,000 clones, 88% seen once. Sequenced input: PBMCs or T cells enriched from blood (not recorded which). The source is a young woman who had recovered from COVID-19.

To note about this clone: This same CDR3 is encoded by further DNA sequences in the sample. This chain links TRBV28 with TRBJ2-7; D ambiguous. The CDR3 spans 12 residues. Trimming left V 6 bases short and J 4 bases short, with 10 bases between. From germline, CDR1 is MDHEN and CDR2 SYDVKM. DNA for the CDR3: TGTGCCAGCAGGCAGACTGGGTACGAGCAGTACTTC. Residues: CASRQTGYEQYF.

This clone was seen once. The chain recombines TRBV6-5 with TRBJ1-2; 7 nucleotides agree with TRBD1. The germline gives CDR1 MNHEY, CDR2 SVGAGI. The CDR3 sequence is 14 residues long. V lost 5 bases and J lost 1; bases outside the gene matches: 4. CDR3 nucleotides: TGTGCCAGCAGTCGCGACAGGGATAACTATGGCTACACCTTC. It translates to CASSRDRDNYGYTF.

The rearrangement uses TRBV28 and TRBJ1-5; TRBD1 agrees at 7 bases. The CDR3 covers 17 residues. Losses at the gene ends were 5 bases for V and 7 bases for J; bases not matched to a gene: 17. Per the germline V gene, CDR1 is MDHEN and CDR2 is SYDVKM. Written as DNA, the CDR3 is TGTGCCAGCAGTCCCCGACAGGGTAAAAATGTAAGACAGCCCCAGCATTTT. Translation: CASSPRQGKNVRQPQHF.